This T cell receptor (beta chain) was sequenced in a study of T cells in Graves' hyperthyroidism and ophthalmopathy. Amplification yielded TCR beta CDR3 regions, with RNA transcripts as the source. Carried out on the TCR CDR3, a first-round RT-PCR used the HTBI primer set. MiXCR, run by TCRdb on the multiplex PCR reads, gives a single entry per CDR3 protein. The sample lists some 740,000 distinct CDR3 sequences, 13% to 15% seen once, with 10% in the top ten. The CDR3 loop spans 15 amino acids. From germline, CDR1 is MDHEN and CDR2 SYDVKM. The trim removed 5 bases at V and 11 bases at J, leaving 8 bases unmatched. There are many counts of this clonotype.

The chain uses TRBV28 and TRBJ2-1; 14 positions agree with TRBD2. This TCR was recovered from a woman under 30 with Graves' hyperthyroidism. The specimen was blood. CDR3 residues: CASSGWGTSGSKQFF. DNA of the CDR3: TGTGCCAGCAGTGGGTGGGGGACTAGCGGGAGTAAGCAGTTCTTC.